These 29 T cell receptor beta chains originate from one sample sequenced in a study of blood T cell repertoires in COVID-19. Clones were sequenced by immunoSEQ multiplex PCR, and TCRdb holds only the in-frame ones, with some missing. The table lists 130,000 to 150,000 clones, 80% to 90% of them singletons. The sample was peripheral blood. These receptors were taken from a human donor with acute or convalescent COVID-19. The donor label of this sample is uncertain.

The chain carries TRBV5-6 and TRBJ1-2, with D possibly matching TRBD1 (6 bases). Germline loops: CDR1 SGHDT, CDR2 YYEEEE. The CDR3 loop spans 13 amino acids. Trimming took 4 bases from V and 5 from J, leaving 12 bases between them. This CDR3 is CASSRGTSYGYTF. DNA of the CDR3: TGTGCCAGCAGCCGAGGGACATCATATGGCTACACCTTC.

The table lists this clone with a count of one. The V and J genes are TRBV5-4 and TRBJ1-4; D remains unclear. The CDR3 is 15 amino acids. Germline values: CDR1 SGHNT, CDR2 YYREEE (reference sequence). V lost 0 bases and J 3 bases, leaving 9 bases between the germline ends. CDR3 in amino acids: CASSLGLAANEKLFF. Written as DNA, the CDR3 is TGTGCCAGCAGCTTGGGCCTAGCCGCTAATGAAAAACTGTTTTTT.

The chain employs TRBV5-1 and TRBJ2-7; 8 positions agree with TRBD2. J lost 0 bases, V lost 1 base, and 6 bases had no gene match. Germline values: CDR1 SGHRS, CDR2 YFSETQ. The CDR3 covers 16 residues. The CDR3 DNA reads as TGCGCCAGCAGCTTGCTAGACAGCGGGAGCTCCTACGAGCAGTACTTC. This translates into CASSLLDSGSSYEQYF.

This sequence joins TRBV7-9 and TRBJ1-4; D is unresolved. Germline CDR1 SEHNR, CDR2 FQNEAQ (reference sequence). The CDR3 spans 15 residues. Trimming removed 7 bases from V and 4 bases from J, with 16 bases in between. The CDR3 protein is CASKSSELLNEKLFF. The CDR3 region has the DNA TGTGCCAGCAAATCGTCGGAGTTACTTAATGAAAAACTGTTTTTT.

This chain links TRBV21-1 with TRBJ2-7; TRBD2, the D gene given by the table, was not confirmed from the DNA. TRBV21-1 has pseudogene status. The CDR3 has 14 amino acids. The CDR3 DNA reads as TGTGCCAGCAGCAGGGCTAGCGGGAGGGACGAGCAGTACGTC. The encoded protein is CASSRASGRDEQYV.

This clone was detected a few times. The chain combines TRBV5-1 with TRBJ1-1, with D unresolved. Germline V lookup: CDR1 SGHRS, CDR2 YFSETQ. The CDR3 runs 12 residues. Trimming pared 4 bases from V and 4 bases from J, leaving 8 bases between. CDR3 bases: TGCGCCAGCAGCCCCACGAGCACTGAAGCTTTCTTT. Translation gives CASSPTSTEAFF.

This clone was picked up one time. V usage is TRBV4-1 and J usage is TRBJ1-6; no firm D call. The V end lost 5 bases, the J end lost 0 bases, and 17 bases lay between the germline ends. The CDR3 length is 18 residues. The germline CDR1 and CDR2 sequences are MGHRA and YSYEKL. The CDR3 sequence is CASSYPSSRSSYNSPLHF. The CDR3 DNA is TGCGCCAGCAGCTACCCATCCAGTCGAAGCTCCTATAATTCACCCCTCCACTTT.

This chain joins TRBV9 and TRBJ2-2; D is possibly TRBD2 (6 bases). CDR1 and CDR2 (germline): SGDLS, YYNGEE. V lost 3 bases and J lost 2, with 20 bases in between. The CDR3 is 18 amino acids. In DNA, the CDR3 is TGTGCCAGCAGCGCTCCTCCCGGGTCGGGGACTAACACCGGGGAGCTGTTTTTT. Its protein product is CASSAPPGSGTNTGELFF. Full variable domain (remainder filled in from reference TRBV9 and TRBJ2-2): DSGVTQTPKHLITATGQRVTLRCSPRSGDLSVYWYQQSLDQGLQFLIQYYNGEERAKGNILERFSAQQFPDLHSELNLSSLELGDSALYFCASSAPPGSGTNTGELFFGEGSRLTVL.

This clone has a single count. The chain combines TRBV6-2 or TRBV6-3 with TRBJ1-2; D perhaps matches TRBD1 (5 bases). CDR1 is MNHEY, CDR2 SVGEGT, per germline. The CDR3 is made up of 14 amino acids. Deletions cut 1 base from V and 4 bases from J, with 10 bases between. CDR3 amino acids: CASSYFQGSYGYTF. As DNA, the CDR3 is TGTGCCAGCAGTTACTTTCAGGGAAGCTATGGCTACACCTTC.

This chain links TRBV5-4 with TRBJ2-2; 8 nucleotides line up with TRBD1. Germline-derived CDR1 and CDR2 are SGHNT and YYREEE (reference sequence). CDR3 length: 16 amino acids. Losses at the gene ends were 2 bases for V and 2 bases for J; bases not matched to a gene: 5. CDR3: CASSFGQGFNTGELFF. CDR3 DNA: TGTGCCAGCAGCTTTGGACAGGGTTTTAACACCGGGGAGCTGTTTTTT.

The sample holds one count of this clone. This chain uses TRBV10-3 with TRBJ2-3; 16 positions match TRBD2. Germline V gene lookup returns CDR1 ENHRY and CDR2 SYGVKD. V shed 5 bases, J shed 6 bases, and the junction held 8 bases outside the gene matches. The CDR3 totals 17 residues. CDR3 amino acids: CAISMGLAGGDRDTQYF. CDR3 nucleotide sequence: TGTGCCATCAGTATGGGACTAGCGGGAGGGGATCGGGATACGCAGTATTTT.

The chain links TRBV20-1 to TRBJ1-1; D remains ambiguous. Trimming cost V 7 bases and J 4 bases, with 10 bases left between them. Germline CDR1 and CDR2: DFQATT and SNEGSKA (reference sequence). The CDR3 has 11 amino acids. The CDR3 coding sequence is TGCAGTGGGGCAGGAATCACTGAAGCTTTCTTT. It translates to CSGAGITEAFF.

V usage is TRBV6-6 and J usage is TRBJ2-7, with D possibly TRBD2 on 6 matching bases. Germline V gives CDR1 MNHNY, CDR2 SVGAGI (reference sequence). V was cut by 4 bases and J by 6 bases, with 16 bases left in between. This CDR3 has 14 amino acids. The chain's CDR3 is CASSWGGESVEQYV. The CDR3, as DNA: TGTGCCAGCAGTTGGGGCGGGGAATCGGTCGAGCAGTACGTC.

The CDR3 is CASSKTGVDSNQPQHF. The CDR3 region has the DNA TGTGCCAGCAGTAAAACAGGGGTCGATAGCAATCAGCCCCAGCATTTT. The chain combines TRBV21-1 with TRBJ1-5; TRBD1 reflects the table's D call only, with no check against the DNA. TRBV21-1 is labeled a pseudogene. CDR3 size: 16 residues.

This rearrangement joins TRBV24-1 to TRBJ2-2; 9 bases map to TRBD1. CDR1 and CDR2 (germline): KGHDR, SFDVKD. This CDR3 spans 17 amino acids. J was trimmed by 2 bases and V by 4 bases; bases with no gene match: 7. CDR3 protein: CATSDGTGLFNTGELFF. CDR3 DNA sequence: TGTGCCACCAGTGACGGGACAGGGTTATTTAACACCGGGGAGCTGTTTTTT.

The V and J genes are TRBV7-2 and TRBJ1-2; 8 bases line up with TRBD1. Germline V gives CDR1 SGHTA, CDR2 FQGNSA. The CDR3 covers 14 residues. J gave up 4 bases and V 6 bases, and 7 bases lay outside the gene matches. The CDR3 loop reads CASSTGTGVYGYTF. The CDR3 DNA reads as TGTGCCAGCAGTACCGGGACAGGTGTCTATGGCTACACCTTC.

V usage is TRBV28 and J usage is TRBJ2-1; 8 bases are a match to TRBD1. The V segment lost 4 bases and the J segment 8 bases; nucleotides outside the gene matches: 13. Germline assignment: CDR1 MDHEN and CDR2 SYDVKM. The CDR3 consists of 16 residues. CDR3 amino acids: CASSSGGQGDGDEQFF. CDR3 nucleotides: TGTGCCAGCAGTTCAGGAGGACAGGGTGACGGCGATGAGCAGTTCTTC. The variable domain in full, with the rest retrieved from reference TRBV28 and TRBJ2-1, is DVKVTQSSRYLVKRTGEKVFLECVQDMDHENMFWYRQDPGLGLRLIYFSYDVKMKEKGDIPEGYSVSREKKERFSLILESASTNQTSMYLCASSSGGQGDGDEQFFGPGTRLTVL.

The chain joins TRBV5-4 to TRBJ2-2; 8 bases are a match to TRBD2. V shed 4 bases, J shed 2 bases, and the junction held 4 bases outside the gene matches. Per the germline V gene, CDR1 is SGHNT and CDR2 is YYREEE (reference sequence). CDR3 size: 15 residues. Here the CDR3 DNA reads TGTGCCAGCAGCCACGGGGGGGCTAACACCGGGGAGCTGTTTTTT. As protein: CASSHGGANTGELFF. The full variable domain, completed using reference TRBV5-4 and TRBJ2-2, is ETGVTQSPTHLIKTRGQQVTLRCSSQSGHNTVSWYQQALGQGPQFIFQYYREEENGRGNFPPRFSGLQFPNYSSELNVNALELDDSALYLCASSHGGANTGELFFGEGSRLTVL.

A few counts support this clone. This chain connects TRBV19 to TRBJ1-2, with 10 bases lining up with TRBD1. Per germline, CDR1 LNHDA and CDR2 SQIVND (reference sequence). CDR3 length: 16 residues. With 9 bases clipped from V and 3 bases from J, the junction kept 13 bases outside the gene matches. CDR3 residues: CASSRRDRGYDYGYTF. The CDR3 region has the DNA TGTGCCAGCTCTCGCCGGGACAGGGGTTACGACTATGGCTACACCTTC.

V gene TRBV5-8 combines with J gene TRBJ2-5; D may be TRBD2 (7 bases). The V gene's germline CDR1 is SGHTS and CDR2 YDEGEE. The CDR3 consists of 15 residues. The V end was cut by 1 base, the J end by 2 bases, with 12 bases between. DNA of the CDR3: TGTGCCAGCAGCTTGAGGCGGGGGCTACAAGAGACCCAGTACTTC. It is translated as CASSLRRGLQETQYF.

The chain has TRBV12-5 and TRBJ1-1; a possible D gene is TRBD1 (5 bases). Germline lookup yields CDR1 LGHNT and CDR2 FRNRAP. V lost 5 bases to trimming and J lost 1 base, with 14 bases between them. This CDR3 contains 15 residues. The CDR3 reads CASGRPAGGNTEAFF. The CDR3 bases are TGTGCTAGTGGTAGACCTGCGGGGGGGAACACTGAAGCTTTCTTT.

The V call is TRBV6-5, the J call TRBJ2-1, with TRBD2 identical over 8 bases. This CDR3 has 14 amino acids. CDR1 is MNHEY, CDR2 SVGAGI, per germline. V shed 4 bases, J shed 6 bases, and the junction held 5 bases outside the gene matches. CDR3 DNA sequence: TGTGCCAGCAGTTCCCATAGCGGGGCCAATGAGCAGTTCTTC. Translation: CASSSHSGANEQFF.

The chain recombines TRBV6-4 with TRBJ2-3, with 7 nucleotides matching TRBD1. V gave up 2 bases and J gave up 1 base; unmatched junction bases: 0. Germline V CDR1 and CDR2: MRHNA, SNTAGT. The CDR3 contains 14 residues. The CDR3 coding sequence is TGTGCCAGCAGTGACAGGGGGCGCACAGATACGCAGTATTTT. It specifies CASSDRGRTDTQYF.

The CDR3 coding sequence is TGTGCCACCAGTCACGCAGGGGAACAGCCCCAGCATTTT. It specifies CATSHAGEQPQHF. This chain uses TRBV24-1 with TRBJ1-5; possibly TRBD1 for D (6 bases). CDR1 KGHDR and CDR2 SFDVKD come from the germline V gene. CDR3 size: 13 residues. V was shortened by 6 bases and J by 7 bases, with 12 bases between the two germline ends.

The genes are TRBV15 and TRBJ2-3; 7 bases align to TRBD2. The germline gives CDR1 LNHNV, CDR2 YYDKDF (reference sequence). There are 13 residues in the CDR3. V trimming: 5 bases; J trimming: 3 bases; junction bases outside the gene matches: 2. CDR3 sequence (DNA): TGTGCCACCAGCGACGGGGGGACAGATACGCAGTATTTT. It translates to CATSDGGTDTQYF.

This clone was seen more than once but under ten times. The V and J genes are TRBV15 and TRBJ1-3; TRBD1 aligns across 8 bases. With 0 bases clipped from V and 7 bases from J, the junction kept 8 bases outside the gene matches. From germline, CDR1 is LNHNV and CDR2 YYDKDF (reference sequence). The CDR3 is 16 residues long. The CDR3, as DNA: TGTGCCACCAGCAGAGACACCTCCCACAGGGGGAACACCATATATTTT. Its translation is CATSRDTSHRGNTIYF.

This chain connects TRBV6-4 to TRBJ2-2; the D gene is possibly TRBD2 (6 bases). The germline V gene has CDR1 MRHNA and CDR2 SNTAGT. The CDR3 is 14 residues long. V was shortened by 6 bases and J by 8 bases, with 16 bases between the two germline ends. The CDR3 reads CASSPEGGAGELFF. The CDR3 nucleotides read TGTGCCAGCAGCCCGGAAGGAGGGGCAGGGGAGCTGTTTTTT.

This chain uses TRBV19 with TRBJ2-5; 8 nucleotides match TRBD1. V was clipped by 4 bases and J by 7 bases; unmatched bases: 8. Looked up from germline, CDR1 is LNHDA and CDR2 is SQIVND (reference sequence). CDR3 length equals 14 residues. The CDR3 loop is CASSTGTGEGTQYF. DNA for the CDR3: TGTGCCAGTAGTACTGGGACAGGCGAAGGGACCCAGTACTTC.

As DNA, the CDR3 is TGTGCCAGCAGACTCATTGCCCCGGGACAGGGGCTCTACGAGCAGTACTTC. Its protein product is CASRLIAPGQGLYEQYF. The chain employs TRBV27 and TRBJ2-7, with 10 positions matching TRBD1. The CDR3 totals 17 residues. Trimming removed 6 bases from V and 3 bases from J; junction bases left unmatched: 14. CDR1 is MNHEY, CDR2 SMNVEV, per germline (reference sequence).